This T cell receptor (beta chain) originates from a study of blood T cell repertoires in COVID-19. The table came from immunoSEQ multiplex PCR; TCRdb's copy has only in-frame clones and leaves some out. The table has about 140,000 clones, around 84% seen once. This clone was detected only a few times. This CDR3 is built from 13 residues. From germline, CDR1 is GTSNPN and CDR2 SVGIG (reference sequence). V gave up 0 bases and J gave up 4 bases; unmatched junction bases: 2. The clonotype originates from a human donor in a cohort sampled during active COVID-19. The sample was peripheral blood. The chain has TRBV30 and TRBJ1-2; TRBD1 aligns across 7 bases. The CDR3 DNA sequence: TGTGCCTGGAGTGTAGGGGGCAGCTATGGCTACACCTTC. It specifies CAWSVGGSYGYTF.